The clone carrying this T cell receptor beta chain was detected many times. Its target is unknown. TCRdb ran MiXCR on the reads and lists one entry per CDR3 protein. The repertoire holds about 770,000 distinct CDR3 sequences, about 28% seen once, with around 13% in the top ten. The germline V gene encodes CDR1 DFQATT and CDR2 SNEGSKA (reference sequence). This CDR3 has 16 amino acids. The V gene end was trimmed by 2 bases and the J gene end by 2 bases; junction bases not matched to a gene: 7. The record originates from a study of T cell repertoires in cytomegalovirus infection. The sample was cultured CD8+ T cells from PBMCs, taken from culture after CMV antigen stimulation. The gene calls are TRBV20-1 and TRBJ2-1, with 9 bases matching TRBD1. The origin of this receptor is a human donor in good health (CMV status not recorded). Some clones in this sample may be carry-over from other donors' samples. CDR3: CSARQTGTGTYNEQFF. The CDR3 DNA is TGCAGTGCTAGACAAACCGGGACAGGGACCTACAATGAGCAGTTCTTC.